This TCR beta chain was recovered during a study of T cell responses to AZD1222 COVID-19 vaccine. Looked up from germline, CDR1 is KGHSH and CDR2 is LQKENI. CDR3 length: 13 residues. V was trimmed by 6 bases and J by 1 base, leaving 9 bases between them. A word on this clone: Its target is not known.

TCRdb keeps only in-frame clones here, not all; method: immunoSEQ multiplex PCR. The sample has 78,000 or so clones; around 80% are singletons. Broader study findings: Once two AZD1222 doses were given, Spike-specific TCR breadth and depth went up. Nearly half of spike-specific TCRs reportedly target variant regions that are unmutated in the B.1.351 and B.1.1.7 variants. The donors showed a predominance of white British ancestry and of females, with possible underestimation of clonal diversity.

Sequenced material: peripheral blood, taken 28 days after the second AZD1222 dose. This sequence was found in an adult who received the AZD1222 COVID-19 vaccine. The chain joins TRBV18 to TRBJ1-2, with a tentative D call TRBD1 (6 bases). The CDR3 DNA reads TGTGCCAGCTCCCAGGGGTTTAACTATGGCTACACCTTC. It translates to CASSQGFNYGYTF. The full variable domain, with the rest looked up from reference TRBV18 and TRBJ1-2, is NAGVMQNPRHLVRRRGQEARLRCSPMKGHSHVYWYRQLPEEGLKFMVYLQKENIIDESGMPKERFSAEFPKEGPSILRIQQVVRGDSAAYFCASSQGFNYGYTFGSGTRLTVV.